This T cell receptor (beta chain) was identified during a study of response to subunit inactivated influenza vaccine. TCRdb re-derived calls from the RT-PCR reads in MiXCR, one entry per CDR3 protein. The table shows 170,000 or so distinct CDR3 sequences, with roughly 10% occurring only once. The sample holds a few counts of this clonotype. The target antigen is unknown. Study results and caveats: Authors suggested that a seasonal influenza vaccination recruits few new T cells each time.

The CDR3 runs to 16 residues. J lost 8 bases, V lost 0 bases, and 6 bases had no gene match. In germline, CDR1 is MDHEN, CDR2 SYDVKM. This sample comprised CD8+ T cells sorted from PBMCs, obtained around 25 months after vaccination. V gene TRBV28 combines with J gene TRBJ2-1, with 11 bases identical to TRBD2. This TCR was recovered from a man aged 45-69 years who received an inactivated influenza vaccine. The CDR3 coding sequence is TGTGCCAGCAGTTTATGGGGTAGCGGGAGGGAGGATGAGCAGTTCTTC. Translation: CASSLWGSGREDEQFF.